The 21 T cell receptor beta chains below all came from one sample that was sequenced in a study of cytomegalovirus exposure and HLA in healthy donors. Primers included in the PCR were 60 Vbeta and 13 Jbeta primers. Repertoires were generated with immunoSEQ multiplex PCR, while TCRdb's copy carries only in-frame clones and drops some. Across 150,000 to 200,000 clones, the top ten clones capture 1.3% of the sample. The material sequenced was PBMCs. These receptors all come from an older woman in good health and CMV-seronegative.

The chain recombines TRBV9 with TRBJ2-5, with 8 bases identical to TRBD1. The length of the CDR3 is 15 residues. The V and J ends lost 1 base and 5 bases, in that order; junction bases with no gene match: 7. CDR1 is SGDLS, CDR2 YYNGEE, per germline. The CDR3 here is CASSVQGAGGETQYF. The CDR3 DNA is TGTGCCAGCAGCGTACAGGGGGCCGGAGGGGAGACCCAGTACTTC.

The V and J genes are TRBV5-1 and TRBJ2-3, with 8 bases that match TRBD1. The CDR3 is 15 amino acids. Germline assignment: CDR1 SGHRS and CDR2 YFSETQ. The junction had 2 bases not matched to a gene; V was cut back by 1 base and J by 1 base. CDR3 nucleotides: TGCGCCAGCAGCTTGACGGACAGGGGCACAGATACGCAGTATTTT. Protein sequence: CASSLTDRGTDTQYF.

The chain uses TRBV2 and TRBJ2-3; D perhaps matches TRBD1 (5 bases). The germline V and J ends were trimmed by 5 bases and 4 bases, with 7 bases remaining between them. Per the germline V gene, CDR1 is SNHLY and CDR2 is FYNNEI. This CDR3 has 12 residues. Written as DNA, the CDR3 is TGTGCCAGCAGTAGGGGCCCAGATACGCAGTATTTT. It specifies CASSRGPDTQYF.

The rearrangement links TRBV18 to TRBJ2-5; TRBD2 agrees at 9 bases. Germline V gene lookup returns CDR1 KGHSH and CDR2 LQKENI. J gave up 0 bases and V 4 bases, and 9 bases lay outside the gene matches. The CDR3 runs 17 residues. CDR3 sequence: CASSRSFSGGYQETQYF. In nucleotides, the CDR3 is TGTGCCAGCTCACGAAGCTTTAGCGGGGGCTACCAAGAGACCCAGTACTTC.

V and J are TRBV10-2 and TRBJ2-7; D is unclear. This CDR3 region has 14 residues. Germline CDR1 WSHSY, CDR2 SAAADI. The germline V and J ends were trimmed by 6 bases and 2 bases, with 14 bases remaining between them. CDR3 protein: CASSASLPPYEQYF. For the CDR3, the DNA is TGCGCCAGCAGCGCGAGTCTTCCACCCTACGAGCAGTACTTC.

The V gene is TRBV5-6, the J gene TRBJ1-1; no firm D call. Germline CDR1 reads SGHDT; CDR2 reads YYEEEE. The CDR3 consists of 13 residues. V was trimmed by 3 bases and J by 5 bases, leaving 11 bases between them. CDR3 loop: CASSSEGRTEAFF. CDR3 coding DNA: TGTGCCAGCAGCTCCGAAGGGAGGACTGAAGCTTTCTTT.

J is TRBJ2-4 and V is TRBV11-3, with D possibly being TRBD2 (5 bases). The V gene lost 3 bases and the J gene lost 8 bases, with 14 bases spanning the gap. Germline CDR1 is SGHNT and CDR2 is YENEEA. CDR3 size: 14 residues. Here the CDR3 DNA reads TGTGCCAGCAGCTTTCGGGGAGCTGGGGACATTCAGTACTTC. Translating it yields CASSFRGAGDIQYF.

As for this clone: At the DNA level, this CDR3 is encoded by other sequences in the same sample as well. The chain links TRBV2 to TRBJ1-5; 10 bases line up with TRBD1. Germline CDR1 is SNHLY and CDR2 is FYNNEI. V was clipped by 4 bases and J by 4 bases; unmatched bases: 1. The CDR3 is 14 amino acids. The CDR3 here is CASSGTGGNQPQHF. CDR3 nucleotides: TGTGCCAGCAGTGGGACAGGGGGAAATCAGCCCCAGCATTTT.

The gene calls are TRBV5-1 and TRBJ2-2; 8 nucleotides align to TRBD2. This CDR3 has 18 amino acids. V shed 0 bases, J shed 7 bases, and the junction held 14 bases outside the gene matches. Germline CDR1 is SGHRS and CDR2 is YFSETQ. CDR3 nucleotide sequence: TGCGCCAGCAGCTTGGAGACTAGCGTCCAGACCCATAGCGGGGAGCTGTTTTTT. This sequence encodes CASSLETSVQTHSGELFF.

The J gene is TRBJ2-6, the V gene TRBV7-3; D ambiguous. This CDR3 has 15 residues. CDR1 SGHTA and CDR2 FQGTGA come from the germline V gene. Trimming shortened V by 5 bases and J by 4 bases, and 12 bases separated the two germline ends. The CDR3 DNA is TGTGCCAGCAGCCCCCGTTTATCCGGGGCCAACGTCCTGACTTTC. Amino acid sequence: CASSPRLSGANVLTF.

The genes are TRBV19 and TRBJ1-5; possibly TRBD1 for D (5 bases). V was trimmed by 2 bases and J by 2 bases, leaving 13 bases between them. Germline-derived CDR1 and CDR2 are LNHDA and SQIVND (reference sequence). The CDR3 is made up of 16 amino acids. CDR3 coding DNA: TGTGCCAGTAGTATATATGGGGCACACCGCAATCAGCCCCAGCATTTT. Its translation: CASSIYGAHRNQPQHF.

The CDR3 here is CASSFGTGGPGANVLTF. The CDR3 DNA follows: TGTGCCAGCAGCTTCGGGACAGGGGGCCCCGGGGCCAACGTCCTGACTTTC. This chain uses TRBV7-3 with TRBJ2-6; 12 bases align to TRBD1. The CDR3 consists of 17 residues. With 3 bases clipped from V and 4 bases from J, the junction kept 4 bases outside the gene matches. CDR1 SGHTA and CDR2 FQGTGA come from the germline V gene.

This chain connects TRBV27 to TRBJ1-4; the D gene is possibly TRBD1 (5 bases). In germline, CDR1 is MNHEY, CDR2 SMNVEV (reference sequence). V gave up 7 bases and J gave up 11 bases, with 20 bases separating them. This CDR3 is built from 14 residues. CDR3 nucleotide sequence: TGTGCCAGCACCCTTAGTAAGGGGCGGGGGAAACTGTTTTTT. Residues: CASTLSKGRGKLFF.

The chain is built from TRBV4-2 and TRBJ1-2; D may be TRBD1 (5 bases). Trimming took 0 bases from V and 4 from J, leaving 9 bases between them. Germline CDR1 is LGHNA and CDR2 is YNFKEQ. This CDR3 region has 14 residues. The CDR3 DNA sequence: TGTGCCAGCAGCCAAGATCGACAGAGCTATGGCTACACCTTC. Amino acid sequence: CASSQDRQSYGYTF.

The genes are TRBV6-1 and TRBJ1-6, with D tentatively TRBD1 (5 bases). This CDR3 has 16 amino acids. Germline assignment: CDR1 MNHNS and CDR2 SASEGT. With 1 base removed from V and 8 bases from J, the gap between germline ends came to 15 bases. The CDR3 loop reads CASSEVDRGSHSPLHF. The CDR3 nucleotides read TGTGCCAGCAGTGAAGTCGACAGAGGAAGTCATTCACCCCTCCACTTT.

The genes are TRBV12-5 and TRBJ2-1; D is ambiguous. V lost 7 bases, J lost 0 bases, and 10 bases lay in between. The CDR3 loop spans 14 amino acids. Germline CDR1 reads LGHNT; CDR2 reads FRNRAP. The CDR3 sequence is CASVDRSSYNEQFF. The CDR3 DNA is TGTGCTAGTGTTGATAGAAGCTCCTACAATGAGCAGTTCTTC.

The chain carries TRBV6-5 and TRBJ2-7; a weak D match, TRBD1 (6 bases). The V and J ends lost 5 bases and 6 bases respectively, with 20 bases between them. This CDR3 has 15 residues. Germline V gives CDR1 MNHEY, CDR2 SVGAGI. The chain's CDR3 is CASSTEQGRFSEQYF. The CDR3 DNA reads TGTGCCAGCAGTACTGAACAGGGAAGGTTCTCCGAGCAGTACTTC.

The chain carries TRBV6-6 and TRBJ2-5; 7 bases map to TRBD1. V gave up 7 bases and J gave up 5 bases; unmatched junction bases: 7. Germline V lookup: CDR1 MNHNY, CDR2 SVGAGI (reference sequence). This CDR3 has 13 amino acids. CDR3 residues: CASTRDSLETQYF. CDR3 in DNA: TGTGCCAGCACCCGGGACAGCTTGGAGACCCAGTACTTC.

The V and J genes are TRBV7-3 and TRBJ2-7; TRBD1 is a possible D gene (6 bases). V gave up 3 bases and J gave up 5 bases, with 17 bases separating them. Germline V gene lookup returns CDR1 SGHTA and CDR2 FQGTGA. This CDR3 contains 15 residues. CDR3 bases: TGTGCCAGCAGCTTGTCCCCAGGGGTGGCTGACGAGCAGTACTTC. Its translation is CASSLSPGVADEQYF.

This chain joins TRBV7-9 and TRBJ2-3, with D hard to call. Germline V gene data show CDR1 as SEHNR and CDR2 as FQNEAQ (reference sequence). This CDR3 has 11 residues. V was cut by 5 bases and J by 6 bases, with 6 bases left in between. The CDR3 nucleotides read TGTGCCAGCAGCCCCGTGGATACGCAGTATTTT. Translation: CASSPVDTQYF.

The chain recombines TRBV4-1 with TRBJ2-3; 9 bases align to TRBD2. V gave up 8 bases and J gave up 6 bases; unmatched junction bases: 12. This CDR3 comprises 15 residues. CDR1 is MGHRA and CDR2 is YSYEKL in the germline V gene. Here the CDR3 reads CASRFPGLATDTQYF. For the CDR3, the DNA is TGCGCCAGCCGATTTCCGGGACTAGCAACGGATACGCAGTATTTT.